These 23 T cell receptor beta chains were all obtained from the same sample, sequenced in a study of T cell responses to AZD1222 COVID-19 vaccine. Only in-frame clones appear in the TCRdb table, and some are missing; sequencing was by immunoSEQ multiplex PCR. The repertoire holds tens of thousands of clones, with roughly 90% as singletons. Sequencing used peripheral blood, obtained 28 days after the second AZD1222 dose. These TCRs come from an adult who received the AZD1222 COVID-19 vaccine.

CDR3: CASSNRCRTLDTIAGNTIYF. Written as DNA, the CDR3 is TGTGCCAGCAGCAATAGGTGCCGCACTCTGGACACTATAGCTGGAAACACCATATATTTT. The chain links TRBV21-1 to TRBJ1-3; the table's D gene call, TRBD1, was not cross checked with the DNA. TRBV21-1 is shown as a pseudogene. This CDR3 comprises 20 residues.

CDR3 coding DNA: TGTGCCACCTGGGACGGGACAGGGAACGAGCAGTACTTC. Translation: CATWDGTGNEQYF. The chain couples TRBV15 to TRBJ2-7; 9 nucleotides align to TRBD1. V lost 8 bases to trimming and J lost 5 bases; unmatched junction nucleotides: 7. The CDR3 totals 13 residues. Germline assignment: CDR1 LNHNV and CDR2 YYDKDF (reference sequence).

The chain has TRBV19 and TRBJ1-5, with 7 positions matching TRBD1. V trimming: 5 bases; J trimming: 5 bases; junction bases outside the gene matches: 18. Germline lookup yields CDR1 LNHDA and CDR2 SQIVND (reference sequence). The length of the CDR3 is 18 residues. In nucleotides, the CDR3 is TGTGCCAGTAGTCCCGACAGGGCTAGGGCAGACGGGGATCAGCCCCAGCATTTT. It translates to CASSPDRARADGDQPQHF.

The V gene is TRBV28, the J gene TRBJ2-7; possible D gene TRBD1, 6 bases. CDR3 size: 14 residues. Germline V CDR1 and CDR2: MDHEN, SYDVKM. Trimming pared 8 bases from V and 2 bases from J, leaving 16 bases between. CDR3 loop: CASSLLGQTYEQYF. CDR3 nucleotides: TGTGCCAGCTCCCTTTTGGGACAAACCTACGAGCAGTACTTC.

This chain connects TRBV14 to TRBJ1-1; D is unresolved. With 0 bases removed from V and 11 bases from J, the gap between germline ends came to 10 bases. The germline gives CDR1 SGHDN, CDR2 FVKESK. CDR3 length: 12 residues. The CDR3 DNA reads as TGTGCCAGCAGCCAAGAATGGAACCCCGCTTTCTTT. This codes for CASSQEWNPAFF.

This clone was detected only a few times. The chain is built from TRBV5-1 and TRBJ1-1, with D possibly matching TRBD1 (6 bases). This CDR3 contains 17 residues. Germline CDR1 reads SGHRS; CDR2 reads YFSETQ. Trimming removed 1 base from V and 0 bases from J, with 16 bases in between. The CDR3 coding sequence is TGCGCCAGCAGCTTGAGGGACACTTCTTACATGAACACTGAAGCTTTCTTT. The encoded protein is CASSLRDTSYMNTEAFF.

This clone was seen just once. The CDR3 DNA reads TGTGCCAGCAGTTCACCCGAGCGGGCGAGGGGAGTACACGAGCAGTACTTC. Its protein product is CASSSPERARGVHEQYF. The chain couples TRBV28 to TRBJ2-7; possible D gene TRBD2, 6 bases. V gave up 4 bases and J gave up 5 bases, with 24 bases separating them. The germline V gene encodes CDR1 MDHEN and CDR2 SYDVKM. There are 17 residues in the CDR3.

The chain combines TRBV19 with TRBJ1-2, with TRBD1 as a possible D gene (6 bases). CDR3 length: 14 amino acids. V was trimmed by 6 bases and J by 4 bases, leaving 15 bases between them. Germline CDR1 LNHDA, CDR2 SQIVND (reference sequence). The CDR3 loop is CASSPGHESYGYTF. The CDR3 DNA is TGTGCCAGTAGCCCGGGACACGAAAGCTATGGCTACACCTTC.

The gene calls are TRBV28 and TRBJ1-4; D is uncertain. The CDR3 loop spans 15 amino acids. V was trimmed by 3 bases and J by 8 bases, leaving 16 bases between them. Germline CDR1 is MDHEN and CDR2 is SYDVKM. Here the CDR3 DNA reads TGTGCCAGCAGTTTTTCTAGGCAGCAGAACGAAAAACTGTTTTTT. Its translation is CASSFSRQQNEKLFF.

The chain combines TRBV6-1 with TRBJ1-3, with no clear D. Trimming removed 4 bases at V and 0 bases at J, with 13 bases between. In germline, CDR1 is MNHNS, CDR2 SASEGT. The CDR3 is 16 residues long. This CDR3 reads CASSGTGFHSGNTIYF. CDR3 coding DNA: TGTGCCAGCAGTGGGACCGGGTTCCACTCTGGAAACACCATATATTTT.

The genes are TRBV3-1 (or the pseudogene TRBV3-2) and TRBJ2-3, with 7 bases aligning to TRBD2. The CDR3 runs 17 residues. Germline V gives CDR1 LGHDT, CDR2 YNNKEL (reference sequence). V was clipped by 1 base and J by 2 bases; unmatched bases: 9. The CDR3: CASSQAGEGTDTDTQYF. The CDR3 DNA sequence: TGTGCCAGCAGCCAAGCTGGGGAGGGAACGGACACAGATACGCAGTATTTT.

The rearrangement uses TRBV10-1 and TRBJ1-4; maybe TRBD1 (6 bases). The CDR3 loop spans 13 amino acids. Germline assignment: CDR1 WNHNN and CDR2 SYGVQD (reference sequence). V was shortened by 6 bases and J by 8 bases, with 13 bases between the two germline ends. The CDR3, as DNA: TGCGCCAGCAGCAGGGGTAGTGGGGAAAAACTGTTTTTT. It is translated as CASSRGSGEKLFF.

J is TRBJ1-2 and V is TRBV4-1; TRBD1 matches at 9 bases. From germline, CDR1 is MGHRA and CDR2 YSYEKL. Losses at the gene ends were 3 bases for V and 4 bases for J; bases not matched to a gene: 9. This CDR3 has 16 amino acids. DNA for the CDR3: TGCGCCAGCAGCCACGTATTACAGGGGGCCCGCTATGGCTACACCTTC. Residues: CASSHVLQGARYGYTF.

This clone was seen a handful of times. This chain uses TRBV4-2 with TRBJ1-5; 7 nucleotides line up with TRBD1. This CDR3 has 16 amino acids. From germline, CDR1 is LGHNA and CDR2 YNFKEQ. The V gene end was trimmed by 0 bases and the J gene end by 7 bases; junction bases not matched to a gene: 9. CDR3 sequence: CASSQEGTVPSQPQHF. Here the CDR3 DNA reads TGTGCCAGCAGCCAAGAAGGGACAGTCCCAAGCCAGCCCCAGCATTTT.

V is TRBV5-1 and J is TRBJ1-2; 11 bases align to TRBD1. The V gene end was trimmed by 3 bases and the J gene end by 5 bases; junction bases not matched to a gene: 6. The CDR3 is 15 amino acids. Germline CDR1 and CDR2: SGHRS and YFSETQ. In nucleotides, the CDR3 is TGCGCCAGCAGCTCTACCGGGACAGGGGGGTATGGCTACACCTTC. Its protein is CASSSTGTGGYGYTF.

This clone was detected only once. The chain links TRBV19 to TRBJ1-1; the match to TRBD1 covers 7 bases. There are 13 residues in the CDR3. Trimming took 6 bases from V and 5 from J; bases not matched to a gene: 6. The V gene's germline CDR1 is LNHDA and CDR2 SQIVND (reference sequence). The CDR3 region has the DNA TGTGCCAGTAGCGCGGTGACAGGGACTGAAGCTTTCTTT. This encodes CASSAVTGTEAFF.

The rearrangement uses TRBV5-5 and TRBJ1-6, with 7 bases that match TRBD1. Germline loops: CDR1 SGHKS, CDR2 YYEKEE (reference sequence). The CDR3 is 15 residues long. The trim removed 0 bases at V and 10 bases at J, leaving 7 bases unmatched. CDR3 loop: CASSLEATGISPLHF. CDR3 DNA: TGTGCCAGCAGCTTGGAAGCGACAGGGATATCACCCCTCCACTTT.

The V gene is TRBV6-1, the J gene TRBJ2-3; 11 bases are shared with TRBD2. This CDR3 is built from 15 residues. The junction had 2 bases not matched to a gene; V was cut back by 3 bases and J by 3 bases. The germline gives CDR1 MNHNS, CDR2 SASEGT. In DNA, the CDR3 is TGTGCCAGCAGTGAGGTAGCGGGGGGGACAGATACGCAGTATTTT. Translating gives CASSEVAGGTDTQYF.

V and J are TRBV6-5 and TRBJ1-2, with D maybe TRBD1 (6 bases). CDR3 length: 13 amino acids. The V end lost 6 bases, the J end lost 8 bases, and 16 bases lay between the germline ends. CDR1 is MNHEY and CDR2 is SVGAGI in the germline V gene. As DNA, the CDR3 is TGTGCCAGCAGCGTAACAGGGCAAGAGGGCTACACCTTC. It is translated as CASSVTGQEGYTF.

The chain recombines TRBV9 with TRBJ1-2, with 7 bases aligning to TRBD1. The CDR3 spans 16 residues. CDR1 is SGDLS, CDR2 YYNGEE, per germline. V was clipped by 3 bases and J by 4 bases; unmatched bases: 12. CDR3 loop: CASSAGSAGQIYGYTF. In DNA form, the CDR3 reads TGTGCCAGCAGCGCAGGCTCAGCGGGACAGATCTATGGCTACACCTTC.

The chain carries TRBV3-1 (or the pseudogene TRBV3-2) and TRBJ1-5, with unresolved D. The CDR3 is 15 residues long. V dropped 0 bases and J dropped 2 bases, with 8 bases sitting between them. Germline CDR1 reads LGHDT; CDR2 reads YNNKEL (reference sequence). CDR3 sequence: CASSQDAAGNQPQHF. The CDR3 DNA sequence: TGTGCCAGCAGCCAAGATGCGGCAGGCAATCAGCCCCAGCATTTT.

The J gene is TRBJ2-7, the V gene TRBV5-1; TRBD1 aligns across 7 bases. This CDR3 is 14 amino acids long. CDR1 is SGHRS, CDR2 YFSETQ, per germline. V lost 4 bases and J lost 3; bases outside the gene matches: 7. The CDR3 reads CASSPGDSNYEQYF. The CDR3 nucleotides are TGCGCCAGCAGCCCAGGGGACAGTAACTACGAGCAGTACTTC.

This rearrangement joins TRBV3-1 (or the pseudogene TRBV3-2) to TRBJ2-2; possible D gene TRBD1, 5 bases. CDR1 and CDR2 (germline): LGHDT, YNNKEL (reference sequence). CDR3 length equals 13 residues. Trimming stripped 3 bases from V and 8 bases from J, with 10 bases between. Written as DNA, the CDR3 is TGTGCCAGCAGCCATGACAGCTGGGGGGAGCTGTTTTTT. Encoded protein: CASSHDSWGELFF.